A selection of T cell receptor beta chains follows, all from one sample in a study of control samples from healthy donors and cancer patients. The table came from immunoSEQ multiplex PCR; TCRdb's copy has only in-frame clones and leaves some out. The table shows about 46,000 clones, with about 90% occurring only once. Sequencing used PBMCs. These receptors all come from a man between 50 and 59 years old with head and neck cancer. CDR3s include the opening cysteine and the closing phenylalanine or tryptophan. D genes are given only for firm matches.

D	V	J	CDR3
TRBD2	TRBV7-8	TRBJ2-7	CASNRAGGPGEQYF
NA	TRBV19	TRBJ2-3	CASSLRAGTDTQYF
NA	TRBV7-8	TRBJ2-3	CASSSQGLLVGGRDTQYF
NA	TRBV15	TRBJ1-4	CATSRGSTANEKLFF
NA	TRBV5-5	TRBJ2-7	CASSFSQYYEQYF
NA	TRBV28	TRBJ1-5	CASSLSLSYGMGQPQHF
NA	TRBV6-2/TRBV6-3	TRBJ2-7	CASSPAAYEQYF
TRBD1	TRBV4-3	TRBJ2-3	CASSQAGTGGTLTTDTQYF
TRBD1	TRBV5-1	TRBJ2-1	CASKGDRDYNEQFF
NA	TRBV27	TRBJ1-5	CASSLSISGSQPQHF
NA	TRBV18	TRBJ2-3	CASSPGGDTQYF
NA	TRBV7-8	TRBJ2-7	CASSLASRGSREQYF
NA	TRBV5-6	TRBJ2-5	CASSFPGRETQYF
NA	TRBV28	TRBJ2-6	CASRRPPGLKGANVLTF
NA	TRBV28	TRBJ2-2	CASSPAGIINTGELFF
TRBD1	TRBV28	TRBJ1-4	CASNRDRDGKLFF
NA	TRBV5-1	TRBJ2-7	CASSLAKVGEQYF
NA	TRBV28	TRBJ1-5	CASSFGLTGQPQHF
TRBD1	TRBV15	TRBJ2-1	CATSGHRQGRGNEQFF
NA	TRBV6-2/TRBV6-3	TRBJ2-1	CASSYPLAVGRDEQFF
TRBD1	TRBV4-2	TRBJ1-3	CATRTGGNTIYF
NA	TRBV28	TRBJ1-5	CASSFWGDKNQPQHF
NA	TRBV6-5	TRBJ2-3	CASSYSGLTDTQYF
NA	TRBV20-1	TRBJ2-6	CSATLANVLTF
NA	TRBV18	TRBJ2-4	CASSPVAKNIQYF
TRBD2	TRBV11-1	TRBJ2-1	CASSLLRGYNEQFF